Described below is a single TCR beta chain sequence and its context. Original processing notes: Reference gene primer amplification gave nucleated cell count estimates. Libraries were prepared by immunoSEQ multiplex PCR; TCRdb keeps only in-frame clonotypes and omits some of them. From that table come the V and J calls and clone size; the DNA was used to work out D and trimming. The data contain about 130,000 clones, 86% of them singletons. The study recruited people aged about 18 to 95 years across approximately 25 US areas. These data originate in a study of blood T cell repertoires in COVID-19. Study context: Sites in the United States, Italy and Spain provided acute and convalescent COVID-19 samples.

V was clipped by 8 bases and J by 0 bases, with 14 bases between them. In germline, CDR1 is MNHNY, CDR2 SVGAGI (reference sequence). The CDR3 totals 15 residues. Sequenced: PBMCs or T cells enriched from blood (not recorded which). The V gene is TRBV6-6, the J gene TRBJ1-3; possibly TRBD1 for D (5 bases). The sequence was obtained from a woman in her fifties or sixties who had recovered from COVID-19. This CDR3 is CASRGTLFSGNTIYF. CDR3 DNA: TGTGCCAGCCGGGGGACCCTTTTCTCTGGAAACACCATATATTTT.